Each of the 14 T cell receptor beta chains below was sequenced from the same sample in a study of response to subunit inactivated influenza vaccine. TCRdb re-derived calls from the RT-PCR reads in MiXCR, one entry per CDR3 protein. The sample yields under 750,000 distinct CDR3 sequences, 10% to 15% seen once. The sequences come from PBMCs from blood, collected on the day of vaccination. These receptors were taken from a man aged 45-65 years who received an inactivated influenza vaccine.

The V and J genes are TRBV12-3 or TRBV12-4 and TRBJ1-1, with 7 bases that match TRBD1. The CDR3 is made up of 14 amino acids. The trim removed 7 bases at V and 1 base at J, leaving 6 bases unmatched. The CDR3 here is CASTWDRKNTEAFF. The CDR3 DNA reads TGTGCCAGCACATGGGACAGAAAGAACACTGAAGCTTTCTTT.

This clonotype was picked up a small number of times. The V and J genes are TRBV6-1 and TRBJ2-7; D is possibly TRBD1 (5 bases). Germline values: CDR1 MNHNS, CDR2 SASEGT. With 4 bases removed from V and 1 base from J, the gap between germline ends came to 20 bases. The CDR3 runs to 17 residues. The CDR3 DNA reads TGTGCCAGCAGTGTAGGCTTTGGACACCACCTTTCCTACGAGCAGTACTTC. Residues: CASSVGFGHHLSYEQYF.

This clonotype was observed a few times. CDR3 sequence reads: CASSIRDRVEQYF. The DNA of the CDR3 is TGTGCCAGCTCAATAAGGGACAGGGTCGAGCAGTACTTC. The chain carries TRBV18 and TRBJ2-7; 9 nucleotides align to TRBD1. Unmatched junction bases numbered 5, after V lost 5 bases and J lost 6 bases. The CDR3 is 13 residues long. Germline CDR1 and CDR2: KGHSH and LQKENI.

V is TRBV4-3 and J is TRBJ1-2, with D uncertain. Germline loops: CDR1 LGHNA, CDR2 YSLEER. The CDR3 extends over 15 amino acids. Trimming stripped 2 bases from V and 0 bases from J, with 10 bases between. This CDR3 reads CASSQPDGTNYGYTF. The DNA for the CDR3 is TGCGCCAGCAGCCAACCGGACGGTACTAACTATGGCTACACCTTC.

This clonotype came up a few times. V and J are TRBV10-3 and TRBJ2-7; TRBD1 matches 7 bases. From germline, CDR1 is ENHRY and CDR2 SYGVKD. The V and J ends lost 8 bases and 5 bases, in that order; junction bases with no gene match: 9. The CDR3 runs 13 residues. Written as DNA, the CDR3 is TGTGCCATCGGGGAAGGGGGCCAAGACGAGCAGTACTTC. It codes for CAIGEGGQDEQYF.

This clonotype has at least ten counts. The rearrangement joins TRBV4-3 to TRBJ1-1; D call uncertain. CDR3 length: 15 amino acids. V was cut by 0 bases and J by 5 bases, with 13 bases left in between. Looked up from germline, CDR1 is LGHNA and CDR2 is YSLEER. CDR3 in amino acids: CASSQDFLGGTEAFF. The DNA of the CDR3 is TGCGCCAGCAGCCAAGATTTTTTGGGTGGAACTGAAGCTTTCTTT.

Ten or more counts support this clonotype. The chain carries TRBV4-3 and TRBJ2-3; TRBD1 or TRBD2 may be the D gene (5 bases each). Trimming stripped 0 bases from V and 12 bases from J, with 19 bases between. Germline loops: CDR1 LGHNA, CDR2 YSLEER. The CDR3 spans 15 residues. CDR3 sequence (DNA): TGCGCCAGCAGCCAAGAAGTCCCCCCGAGGGGAGCCCAGTATTTT. This gives the protein CASSQEVPPRGAQYF.

This clonotype was detected a few times. The rearrangement joins TRBV3-1 to TRBJ2-2, with D possibly matching TRBD2 (6 bases). Germline loops: CDR1 LGHDT, CDR2 YNNKEL (reference sequence). This CDR3 has 14 residues. The V gene lost 3 bases and the J gene lost 9 bases, with 14 bases spanning the gap. CDR3 sequence reads: CASSHVRRGRELFF. The CDR3 bases are TGTGCCAGCAGCCATGTCCGGCGGGGTCGGGAGCTGTTTTTT.

J is TRBJ2-5 and V is TRBV7-7; D not certain. This CDR3 has 15 amino acids. V shed 1 base and J shed 7 bases, with 16 bases lying between them. CDR1 and CDR2 (germline): SSHAT, FNYEAQ (reference sequence). In nucleotides, the CDR3 is TGTGCCAGCAGCTTAGGGGCTGGCACAACGGGGACCCAGTACTTC. This gives the protein CASSLGAGTTGTQYF. Full variable domain (missing parts from reference TRBV7-7 and TRBJ2-5): GAGVSQSPRYKVTKRGQDVTLRCDPISSHATLYWYQQALGQGPEFLTYFNYEAQPDKSGLPSDRFSAERPEGSISTLTIQRTEQRDSAMYRCASSLGAGTTGTQYFGPGTRLLVL.

Many counts were recorded for this clonotype. The rearrangement links TRBV5-1 to TRBJ2-1; D remains ambiguous. Germline V lookup: CDR1 SGHRS, CDR2 YFSETQ. The ends were cut back, 8 bases at V and 6 bases at J, with 12 bases in the middle. The CDR3 has 12 residues. Here the CDR3 DNA reads TGCGCCAGTACCGGATCGGGCAATGAGCAGTTCTTC. Translating it yields CASTGSGNEQFF.

This chain links TRBV29-1 with TRBJ2-3; 11 bases are a match to TRBD2. Germline V gene sequence: CDR1 SQVTM, CDR2 ANQGSEA. The J segment lost 5 bases and the V segment lost 5 bases, leaving 6 bases of the junction unmatched. The CDR3 has 14 amino acids. The CDR3 reads CSVLFGLAGDTQYF. The CDR3 nucleotides are TGCAGCGTTCTCTTCGGACTAGCGGGAGATACGCAGTATTTT.

CDR3 coding DNA: TGTGCCAGCAGCCGACTCGAAGGGGTTTCGGACATTCAGTACTTC. Translating gives CASSRLEGVSDIQYF. V and J are TRBV4-2 and TRBJ2-4; TRBD1 might be the D (5 bases). This CDR3 spans 15 amino acids. Trimming left V 4 bases short and J 8 bases short, with 18 bases between. Per germline, CDR1 LGHNA and CDR2 YNFKEQ.

The chain links TRBV6-2 or TRBV6-3 to TRBJ2-1, with 14 bases identical to TRBD2. CDR1 is MNHEY, CDR2 SVGEGT, per germline. This CDR3 spans 17 amino acids. Trimming removed 6 bases from V and 4 bases from J; junction bases left unmatched: 8. Here the CDR3 reads CASSSLTSGGAYNEQFF. The DNA for the CDR3 is TGTGCCAGCAGCTCCTTGACTAGCGGGGGGGCTTACAATGAGCAGTTCTTC.

This clonotype appeared a few times. The chain is built from TRBV12-3 or TRBV12-4 and TRBJ2-1; perhaps TRBD2 as D (5 bases). Trimming cost V 6 bases and J 2 bases, with 17 bases left between them. The CDR3 has 16 amino acids. The CDR3 loop is CASSPAAGAPYNEQFF. The CDR3 DNA is TGTGCCAGCAGCCCAGCGGCGGGTGCCCCCTACAATGAGCAGTTCTTC.